Listed below are T cell receptor beta chains from one sample, sequenced in a study of shared clonotypes between healthy human individuals. Assay: immunoSEQ multiplex PCR; the TCRdb copy retains only in-frame clones and omits some. The sample contains hundreds of thousands of clones, less than 75% of which appear only once. The sample consisted of memory CD4+ T cells sorted from blood. Source of these receptors: a man aged 25 to 40 in good health. CDR3s include the opening cysteine and the closing phenylalanine or tryptophan. Fields, in order: V gene, J gene, D gene, clone size, CDR3 DNA, CDR3 protein. A D gene is named only where the DNA matches it firmly. Where a row states a size, it is once, few, many or the class of an expanded clone; other rows omit it.

V: TRBV19; J: TRBJ2-1; D: TRBD2; size: once; DNA: TGTGCCAGTAGTATTTTAGCGGGAGGTCACTCCTACAATGAGCAGTTCTTC; CDR3: CASSILAGGHSYNEQFF
V: TRBV11-2; J: TRBJ1-2; D: .; size: few; DNA: TGTGCCAGCAGCTTAGGGGTGGGTGACTATGGCTACACCTTC; CDR3: CASSLGVGDYGYTF
V: TRBV9; J: TRBJ2-3; D: TRBD2; size: once; DNA: TGTGCCAGTGGGGAGGGCCCCACAGATACGCAGTATTTT; CDR3: CASGEGPTDTQYF
V: TRBV2; J: TRBJ2-7; D: TRBD2; size: .; DNA: TGTGCCAGCACCCGGACTAGCGCGACCTACGAGCAGTACTTC; CDR3: CASTRTSATYEQYF
V: TRBV2; J: TRBJ2-2; D: .; size: .; DNA: TGTGCCAGCAGTGAGAGGGGGGGGACCGGGGAGCTGTTTTTT; CDR3: CASSERGGTGELFF
V: TRBV10-3; J: TRBJ2-3; D: .; size: .; DNA: TGTGCCATCAGCTCTAGCGATGGCGGGGATACGCAGTATTTT; CDR3: CAISSSDGGDTQYF
V: TRBV29-1; J: TRBJ1-2; D: .; size: .; DNA: TGCAGCGTTGGAGGCCAGGACTATGGCTACACCTTC; CDR3: CSVGGQDYGYTF
V: TRBV6-4; J: TRBJ2-1; D: .; size: .; DNA: TGTGCCAGCAGTGAGGTCCCTCTAGCCAAGCCCAATGAGCAGTTCTTC; CDR3: CASSEVPLAKPNEQFF
V: TRBV18; J: TRBJ2-2; D: .; size: .; DNA: TGTGCCAGCTCACCACCAACCAACACCGGGGAGCTGTTTTTT; CDR3: CASSPPTNTGELFF
V: TRBV6-6; J: TRBJ2-2; D: TRBD2; size: .; DNA: TGTGCCAGCAGTGGGGGGGCCGGGGAGCTGTTTTTT; CDR3: CASSGGAGELFF
V: TRBV19; J: TRBJ2-6; D: .; size: many; DNA: TGTGCCAGTAGTAAAGGACAGTTCTCTGGGGCCAACGTCCTGACTTTC; CDR3: CASSKGQFSGANVLTF
V: TRBV5-4; J: TRBJ2-7; D: .; size: few; DNA: TGTGCCAGCAGCCTGGGATCCAACTACGAGCAGTACTTC; CDR3: CASSLGSNYEQYF
V: TRBV6-6; J: TRBJ2-7; D: TRBD2; size: many; DNA: TGTGCCAGCAAGGGCGGGAGGGCCTACGAGCAGTACTTC; CDR3: CASKGGRAYEQYF
V: TRBV14; J: TRBJ1-1; D: .; size: .; DNA: TGTGCCAGCAGCCAAGATCGCTGGCAGAAAGTTGAAGCTTTCTTT; CDR3: CASSQDRWQKVEAFF
V: TRBV5-1; J: TRBJ2-7; D: TRBD2; size: .; DNA: TGCGCCAGCAGCTCTAGCGGGAGTAGGGACGAGCAGTACTTC; CDR3: CASSSSGSRDEQYF
V: TRBV5-1; J: TRBJ2-3; D: TRBD2; size: .; DNA: TGCGCCAGCAGCTTGGGACTAGCGGGAGTAAGAGATACGCAGTATTTT; CDR3: CASSLGLAGVRDTQYF
V: TRBV6-6; J: TRBJ2-3; D: TRBD1; size: .; DNA: TGTGCCAGCATCAAAAACCGGGACAGGAGCACAGATACGCAGTATTTT; CDR3: CASIKNRDRSTDTQYF
V: TRBV7-8; J: TRBJ1-3; D: .; size: .; DNA: TGTGCCAGCAGCTTAGAGGGAAGGGTTAGCCAGAGACCCTCTGGAAACACCATATATTTT; CDR3: CASSLEGRVSQRPSGNTIYF
V: TRBV4-1; J: TRBJ1-1; D: TRBD1; size: .; DNA: TGCGCCAGCAGCCAAGAGGGGGCAGGGGGCATCGCTGAAGCTTTCTTT; CDR3: CASSQEGAGGIAEAFF
V: TRBV7-7; J: TRBJ2-2; D: .; size: .; DNA: TGTGCCAGCAGCTTAAGGTTGGGGTCAGCCAGCGGGGAGCTGTTTTTT; CDR3: CASSLRLGSASGELFF
V: TRBV29-1; J: TRBJ1-5; D: .; size: .; DNA: TGCAGCGTCAGAGAAGGGACATCGAATCAGCCCCAGCATTTT; CDR3: CSVREGTSNQPQHF
V: TRBV27; J: TRBJ1-5; D: .; size: .; DNA: TGTGCCAGCAGTGCCGCAGGGAACGGCAATCAGCCCCAGCATTTT; CDR3: CASSAAGNGNQPQHF
V: TRBV5-4; J: TRBJ2-6; D: .; size: few; DNA: TGTGCCAGCGAGGGCGAAGGGAGTATTACTGGGGCCAACGTCCTGACTTTC; CDR3: CASEGEGSITGANVLTF
V: TRBV27; J: TRBJ1-2; D: TRBD1; size: .; DNA: TGTGCCAGCAGGCCTTGGGACAGCGAGTATGGCTACACCTTC; CDR3: CASRPWDSEYGYTF
V: TRBV18; J: TRBJ1-1; D: .; size: .; DNA: TGTGCCAGCTCACCTGAAGGGGTGAACACTGAAGCTTTCTTT; CDR3: CASSPEGVNTEAFF
V: TRBV28; J: TRBJ2-5; D: .; size: .; DNA: TGTGCCAGCACCACGGAAGGAGAGACCCAGTACTTC; CDR3: CASTTEGETQYF
V: TRBV28; J: TRBJ2-3; D: .; size: .; DNA: TGTGCCGGCAGTTTGCAGCGGGTCAGCACAGATACGCAGTATTTT; CDR3: CAGSLQRVSTDTQYF
V: TRBV5-6; J: TRBJ2-5; D: .; size: .; DNA: TGTGCCAGCAGCTTGCTGCAACCTTCGGCAGAGACCCAGTACTTC; CDR3: CASSLLQPSAETQYF
V: TRBV4-1; J: TRBJ1-1; D: TRBD1; size: .; DNA: TGCGCCAGCAGCCAAGAACCGGACAGGCACACTGAAGCTTTCTTT; CDR3: CASSQEPDRHTEAFF
V: TRBV19; J: TRBJ1-1; D: .; size: .; DNA: TGTGCCAGTAGTGGGAACAGCAATTGGAACACTGAAGCTTTCTTT; CDR3: CASSGNSNWNTEAFF
V: TRBV19; J: TRBJ2-5; D: TRBD2; size: .; DNA: TGTGCCAGTAGTATTCTAGCGGGAGGGGTTGAGACCCAGTACTTC; CDR3: CASSILAGGVETQYF
V: TRBV9; J: TRBJ2-5; D: .; size: few; DNA: TGTGCCAGCAGCGTAGAAGGTGGAGAGACCCAGTACTTC; CDR3: CASSVEGGETQYF
V: TRBV5-1; J: TRBJ2-3; D: .; size: .; DNA: TGCGCCAGCAGCTTGGGGGACACCCTGGATACGCAGTATTTT; CDR3: CASSLGDTLDTQYF
V: TRBV18; J: TRBJ1-5; D: .; size: few; DNA: TGTGCCAGCTCACCAGGGGGCCGTCAGCCCCAGCATTTT; CDR3: CASSPGGRQPQHF
V: TRBV7-9; J: TRBJ2-3; D: .; size: few; DNA: TGTGCCAGCAGCTTAGAAAGGGATACGCAGTATTTT; CDR3: CASSLERDTQYF
V: TRBV25-1; J: TRBJ2-7; D: TRBD1; size: few; DNA: TGTGCCAGCAGTGCCCGGCAGGGGGCCTACGAGCAGTACTTC; CDR3: CASSARQGAYEQYF
V: TRBV19; J: TRBJ2-3; D: TRBD2; size: .; DNA: TGTGCCAGTAGTATACTAGCGGGAGCGTCCACAGATACGCAGTATTTT; CDR3: CASSILAGASTDTQYF
V: TRBV7-2; J: TRBJ2-1; D: .; size: .; DNA: TGTGCCAGCAGCTTAGCTTCGGGACGGGAGCAGTTCTTC; CDR3: CASSLASGREQFF
V: TRBV29-1; J: TRBJ2-1; D: .; size: .; DNA: TGCAGCGGGAGAGAAGGCGGTGAGCAGTTCTTC; CDR3: CSGREGGEQFF
V: TRBV5-1; J: TRBJ2-1; D: TRBD2; size: .; DNA: TGCGCCAGCAGCCTAGGCGAGGGAGGGCTTTTGTTCTTC; CDR3: CASSLGEGGLLFF
V: TRBV2; J: TRBJ2-2; D: .; size: .; DNA: TGTGCCAGCAGTGGCTGGGGGGACACCGGGGAGCTGTTTTTT; CDR3: CASSGWGDTGELFF
V: TRBV30; J: TRBJ2-3; D: .; size: .; DNA: TGTGCCTGGAGTGTACGAGCGACAGATACGCAGTATTTT; CDR3: CAWSVRATDTQYF
V: TRBV20-1; J: TRBJ2-3; D: .; size: .; DNA: TGCAGTGCTGCCCACCAGGGACAGTATTTT; CDR3: CSAAHQGQYF
V: TRBV30; J: TRBJ2-7; D: .; size: .; DNA: TGTGCCTGGAGAGCAGGGGTTTCCTACGAGCAGTACTTC; CDR3: CAWRAGVSYEQYF
V: TRBV5-1; J: TRBJ2-1; D: TRBD2; size: .; DNA: TGCGCCAGCAGCTTTGGACTAGCGACCAATGAGCAGTTCTTC; CDR3: CASSFGLATNEQFF
V: TRBV27; J: TRBJ1-5; D: .; size: .; DNA: TGTGCCAGCAGCTTCGCCGGGTCGCAGGGGAATAATCAGCCCCAGCATTTT; CDR3: CASSFAGSQGNNQPQHF
V: TRBV28; J: TRBJ1-5; D: .; size: .; DNA: TGTGCCAGCAGTGACAGGAATCAGCCCCAGCATTTT; CDR3: CASSDRNQPQHF
V: TRBV2; J: TRBJ1-5; D: .; size: .; DNA: TGTGCCAGCAGAAACGGGCCGATACTCAATCAGCCCCAGCATTTT; CDR3: CASRNGPILNQPQHF
V: TRBV5-4; J: TRBJ1-1; D: TRBD1; size: many; DNA: TGTGCCAGCAGCTTGGTCCAGGGGGCCGGCACTGAAGCTTTCTTT; CDR3: CASSLVQGAGTEAFF
V: TRBV7-9; J: TRBJ2-7; D: .; size: .; DNA: TGTGCCAGCAGCTTTGGGGGTAGCGACTACGAGCAGTACTTC; CDR3: CASSFGGSDYEQYF
V: TRBV4-1; J: TRBJ2-3; D: TRBD2; size: .; DNA: TGCGCCAGCAGCCAAGAACCCTTAGCGGGAGCTACAGATACGCAGTATTTT; CDR3: CASSQEPLAGATDTQYF